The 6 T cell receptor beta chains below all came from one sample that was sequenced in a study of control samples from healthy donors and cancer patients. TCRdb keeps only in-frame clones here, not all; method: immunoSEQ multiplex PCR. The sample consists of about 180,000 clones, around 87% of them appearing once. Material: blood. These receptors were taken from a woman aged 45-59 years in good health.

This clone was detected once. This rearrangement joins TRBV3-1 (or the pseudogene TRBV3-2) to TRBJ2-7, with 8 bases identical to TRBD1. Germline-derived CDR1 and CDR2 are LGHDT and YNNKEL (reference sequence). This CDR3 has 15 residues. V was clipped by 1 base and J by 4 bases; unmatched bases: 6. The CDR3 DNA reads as TGTGCCAGCAGCCAAGTGCCCCAGGGGGCTTACGAGCAGTACTTC. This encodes CASSQVPQGAYEQYF.

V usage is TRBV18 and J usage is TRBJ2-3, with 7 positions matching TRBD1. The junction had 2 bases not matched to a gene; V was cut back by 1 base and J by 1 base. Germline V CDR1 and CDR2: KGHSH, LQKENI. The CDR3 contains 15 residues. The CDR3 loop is CASSPQGAGTDTQYF. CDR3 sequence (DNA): TGTGCCAGCTCACCACAGGGGGCTGGCACAGATACGCAGTATTTT.

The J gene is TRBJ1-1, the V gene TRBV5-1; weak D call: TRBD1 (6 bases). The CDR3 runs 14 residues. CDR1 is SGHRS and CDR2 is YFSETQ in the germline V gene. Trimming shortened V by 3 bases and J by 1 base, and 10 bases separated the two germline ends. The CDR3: CASSSRGANTEAFF. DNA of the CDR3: TGCGCCAGCAGCTCCCGGGGGGCGAACACTGAAGCTTTCTTT. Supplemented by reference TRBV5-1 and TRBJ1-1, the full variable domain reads KAGVTQTPRYLIKTRGQQVTLSCSPISGHRSVSWYQQTPGQGLQFLFEYFSETQRNKGNFPGRFSGRQFSNSRSEMNVSTLELGDSALYLCASSSRGANTEAFFGQGTRLTVV.

The CDR3 sequence is CASSLRTSHEQYF. CDR3 DNA: TGTGCCAGCAGCTTAAGGACTAGCCACGAGCAGTACTTC. The rearrangement uses TRBV7-2 and TRBJ2-7; 8 positions match TRBD2. The germline gives CDR1 SGHTA, CDR2 FQGNSA. With V trimmed by 2 bases and J by 5 bases, 2 bases remained unmatched. The CDR3 is 13 amino acids.

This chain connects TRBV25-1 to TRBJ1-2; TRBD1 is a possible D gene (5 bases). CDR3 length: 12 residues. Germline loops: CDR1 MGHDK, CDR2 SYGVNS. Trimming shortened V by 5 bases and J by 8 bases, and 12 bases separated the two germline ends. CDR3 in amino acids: CASSSGRGGYTF. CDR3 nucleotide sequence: TGTGCCAGCAGTTCCGGGAGGGGAGGCTACACCTTC.

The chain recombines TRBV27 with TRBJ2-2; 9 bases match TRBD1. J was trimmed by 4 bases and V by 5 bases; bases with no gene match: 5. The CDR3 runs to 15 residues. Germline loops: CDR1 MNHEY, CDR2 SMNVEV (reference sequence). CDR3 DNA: TGTGCCAGCAGTCGGGACAGGGTAGGCACCGGGGAGCTGTTTTTT. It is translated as CASSRDRVGTGELFF.